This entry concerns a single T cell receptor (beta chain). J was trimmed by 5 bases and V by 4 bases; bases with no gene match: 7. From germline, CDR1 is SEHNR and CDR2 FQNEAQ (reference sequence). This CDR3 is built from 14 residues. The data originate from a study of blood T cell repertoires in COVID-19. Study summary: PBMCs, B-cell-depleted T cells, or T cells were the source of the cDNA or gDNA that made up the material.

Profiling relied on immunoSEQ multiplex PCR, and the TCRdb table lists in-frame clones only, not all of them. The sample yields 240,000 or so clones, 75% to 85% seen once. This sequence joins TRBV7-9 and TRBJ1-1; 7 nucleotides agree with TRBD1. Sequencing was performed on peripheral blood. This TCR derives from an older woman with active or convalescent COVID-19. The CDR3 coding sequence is TGTGCCAGCAGCTCAATAGGGGGCGCGACTGAAGCTTTCTTT. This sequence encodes CASSSIGGATEAFF.